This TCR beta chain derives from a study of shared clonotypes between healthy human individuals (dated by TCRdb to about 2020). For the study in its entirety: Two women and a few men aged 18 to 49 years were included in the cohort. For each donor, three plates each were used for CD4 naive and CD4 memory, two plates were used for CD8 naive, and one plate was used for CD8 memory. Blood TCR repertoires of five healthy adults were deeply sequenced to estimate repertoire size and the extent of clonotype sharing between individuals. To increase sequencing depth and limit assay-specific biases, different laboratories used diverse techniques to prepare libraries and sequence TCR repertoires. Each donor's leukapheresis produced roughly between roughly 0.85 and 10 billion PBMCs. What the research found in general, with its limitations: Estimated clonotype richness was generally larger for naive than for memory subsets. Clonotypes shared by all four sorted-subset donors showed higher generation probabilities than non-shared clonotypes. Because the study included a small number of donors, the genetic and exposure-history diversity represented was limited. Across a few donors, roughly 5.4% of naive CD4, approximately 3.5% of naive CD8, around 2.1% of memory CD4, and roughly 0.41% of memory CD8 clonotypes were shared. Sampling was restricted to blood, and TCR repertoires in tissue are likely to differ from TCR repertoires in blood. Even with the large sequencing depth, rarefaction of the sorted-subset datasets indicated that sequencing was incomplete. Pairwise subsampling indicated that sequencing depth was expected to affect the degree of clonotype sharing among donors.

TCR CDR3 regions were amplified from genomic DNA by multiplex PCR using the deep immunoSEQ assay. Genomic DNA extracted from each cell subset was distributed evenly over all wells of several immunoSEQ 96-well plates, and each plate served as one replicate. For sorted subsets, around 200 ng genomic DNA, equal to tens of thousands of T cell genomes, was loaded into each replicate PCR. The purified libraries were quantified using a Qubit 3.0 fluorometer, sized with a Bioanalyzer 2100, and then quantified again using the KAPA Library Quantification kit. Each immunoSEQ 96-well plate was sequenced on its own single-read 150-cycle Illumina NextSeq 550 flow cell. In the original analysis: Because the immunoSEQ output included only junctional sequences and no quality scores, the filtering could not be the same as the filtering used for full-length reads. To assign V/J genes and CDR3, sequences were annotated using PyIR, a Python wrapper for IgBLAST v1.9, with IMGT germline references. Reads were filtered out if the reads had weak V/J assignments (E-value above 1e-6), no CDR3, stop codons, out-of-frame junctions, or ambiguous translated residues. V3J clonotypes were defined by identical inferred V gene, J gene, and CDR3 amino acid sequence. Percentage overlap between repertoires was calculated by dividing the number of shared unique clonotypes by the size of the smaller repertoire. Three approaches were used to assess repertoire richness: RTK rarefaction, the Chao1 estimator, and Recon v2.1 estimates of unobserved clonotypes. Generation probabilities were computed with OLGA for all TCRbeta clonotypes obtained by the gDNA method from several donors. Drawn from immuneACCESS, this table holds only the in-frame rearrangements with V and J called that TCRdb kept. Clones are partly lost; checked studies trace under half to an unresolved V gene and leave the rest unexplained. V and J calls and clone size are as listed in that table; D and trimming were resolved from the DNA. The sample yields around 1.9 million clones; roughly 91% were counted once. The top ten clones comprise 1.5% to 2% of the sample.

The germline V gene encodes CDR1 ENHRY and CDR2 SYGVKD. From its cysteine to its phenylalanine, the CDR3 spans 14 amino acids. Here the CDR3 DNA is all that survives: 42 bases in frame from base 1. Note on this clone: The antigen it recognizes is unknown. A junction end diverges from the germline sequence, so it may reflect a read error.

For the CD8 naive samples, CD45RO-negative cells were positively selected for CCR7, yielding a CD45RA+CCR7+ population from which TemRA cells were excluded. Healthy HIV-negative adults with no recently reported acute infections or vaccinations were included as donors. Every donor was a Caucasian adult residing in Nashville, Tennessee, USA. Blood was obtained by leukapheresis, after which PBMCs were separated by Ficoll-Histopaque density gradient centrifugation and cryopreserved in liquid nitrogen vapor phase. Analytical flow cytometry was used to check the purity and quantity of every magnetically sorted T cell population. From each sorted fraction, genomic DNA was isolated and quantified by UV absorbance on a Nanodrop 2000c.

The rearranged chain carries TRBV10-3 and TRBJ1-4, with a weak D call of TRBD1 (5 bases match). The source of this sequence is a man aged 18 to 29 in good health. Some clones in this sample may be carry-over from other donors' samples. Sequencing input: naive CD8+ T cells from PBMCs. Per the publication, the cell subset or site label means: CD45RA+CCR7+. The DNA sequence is TGTGCCATCCGTGAAGCAGGGCCCTCTGAAAAACTGTTTTTT. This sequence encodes CAIREAGPSEKLFF.